This T cell receptor (beta chain) originates from a study of CD8 T cells in Susac syndrome. RNA in amounts of about 0.5 to 1 ug was reverse transcribed with random hexamers. In TCRdb, the immunoSEQ multiplex PCR reads were re-called with MiXCR into one record per CDR3 protein. Of about 180,000 distinct CDR3 sequences detected, roughly 95% appear once; the ten largest clones hold less than 0.2%. This clonotype is a singleton in its sample. There are 13 residues in the CDR3. The V and J ends lost 4 bases and 4 bases respectively, with 10 bases between them. The V and J genes are TRBV23-1 and TRBJ1-2, with a weak D call TRBD1 (6 bases). TRBV23-1 is assigned to the ORF class and has an uncertain function. Sequences were obtained from CD8+ T cells from PBMCs. The sequence was collected from a human donor with multiple sclerosis. The CDR3 loop reads CASSRGTLYGYTF. CDR3 nucleotides: TGCGCCAGCAGTCGAGGGACACTCTATGGCTACACCTTC.